One sample yielded the 8 T cell receptor beta chains listed below, sequenced in a study of T-cell reconstitution after alpha-beta-depleted transplantation in children. The library targeted TCRbeta and was prepared with unique molecular identifiers. Via MiXCR, TCRdb re-called the PCR reads, giving one row per CDR3 protein. Of approximately 270,000 distinct CDR3 sequences listed, about 10% are singletons. This specimen was PBMCs from the stem cell graft donor, taken from the stem cell graft. These receptors were taken from a human donor who donated a stem cell graft to a child with SCID.

With regard to this clonotype: A read error may be the cause here, since a much bigger clone is one base away. This chain connects TRBV7-7 to TRBJ2-1; 8 bases map to TRBD1. V shed 11 bases and J 5 bases; nucleotides not matched to a gene: 8. CDR3 size: 13 residues. The germline CDR1 and CDR2 sequences are SSHAT and FNYEAQ (reference sequence). The CDR3 sequence is CAVGTGVNNEQFF. The CDR3 DNA reads TGTGCCGTCGGGACAGGAGTGAACAATGAGCAGTTCTTC.

This clonotype has more than one count but fewer than ten. The V gene is TRBV5-5, the J gene TRBJ2-5; 7 bases agree with TRBD2. Germline assignment: CDR1 SGHKS and CDR2 YYEKEE (reference sequence). The CDR3 covers 18 residues. J gave up 2 bases and V 2 bases, and 15 bases lay outside the gene matches. CDR3 coding DNA: TGTGCCAGCAGCTTCGGGCCTAGCGGAGCAAGAAAACAAGAGACCCAGTACTTC. It codes for CASSFGPSGARKQETQYF.

This clonotype came up a few times. This rearrangement joins TRBV6-1 to TRBJ2-2; D not certain. Trimming left V 6 bases short and J 0 bases short, with 11 bases between. CDR3 length equals 15 residues. Germline assignment: CDR1 MNHNS and CDR2 SASEGT. CDR3 in DNA: TGTGCCAGCAGGACCTCTCTGGCGAACACCGGGGAGCTGTTTTTT. It translates to CASRTSLANTGELFF.

This clonotype showed up many times. J is TRBJ2-7 and V is TRBV5-1; D might be TRBD1 (6 bases). The CDR3 is 16 amino acids. Germline CDR1 and CDR2: SGHRS and YFSETQ. Trimming removed 0 bases from V and 0 bases from J, with 13 bases in between. In nucleotides, the CDR3 is TGCGCCAGCAGCTTGGAGGGGGTGGCTGGCTCCTACGAGCAGTACTTC. It codes for CASSLEGVAGSYEQYF.

This clonotype appeared a few times. The V gene is TRBV2, the J gene TRBJ2-7; no reliable D call. V lost 7 bases to trimming and J lost 2 bases, with 9 bases between them. The CDR3 has 12 amino acids. Per germline, CDR1 SNHLY and CDR2 FYNNEI. This chain's CDR3 is CASNDGPYEQYF. CDR3 sequence (DNA): TGTGCCAGCAACGACGGTCCCTACGAGCAGTACTTC. Drawing the rest from reference TRBV2 and TRBJ2-7, the complete variable domain is EPEVTQTPSHQVTQMGQEVILRCVPISNHLYFYWYRQILGQKVEFLVSFYNNEISEKSEIFDDQFSVERPDGSNFTLKIRSTKLEDSAMYFCASNDGPYEQYFGPGTRLTVT.

This chain connects TRBV3-1 to TRBJ1-3; no clear D gene. The CDR3 contains 15 residues. Between the trimmed V and J ends, which lost 6 bases and 1 base, there was a span of 13 bases. In germline, CDR1 is LGHDT, CDR2 YNNKEL (reference sequence). The CDR3 DNA reads TGTGCCAGCAGTCGGACGGGCTATTCTGGAAACACCATATATTTT. Its protein is CASSRTGYSGNTIYF. The variable domain in full, with the rest retrieved from reference TRBV3-1 and TRBJ1-3, is DTAVSQTPKYLVTQMGNDKSIKCEQNLGHDTMYWYKQDSKKFLKIMFSYNNKELIINETVPNRFSPKSPDKAHLNLHINSLELGDSAVYFCASSRTGYSGNTIYFGEGSWLTVV.

The chain links TRBV20-1 to TRBJ1-2; D uncertain. V gave up 6 bases and J gave up 5 bases, with 19 bases separating them. The CDR3 has 14 amino acids. Germline loops: CDR1 DFQATT, CDR2 SNEGSKA (reference sequence). For the CDR3, the DNA is TGCAGTGCCCCCAATGACCGGAGTACGTATGGCTACACCTTC. Its protein is CSAPNDRSTYGYTF.

This clonotype was seen a few times. The rearrangement uses TRBV12-3 or TRBV12-4 and TRBJ2-4; possibly TRBD1 for D (6 bases). The CDR3 totals 13 residues. Trimming removed 6 bases from V and 6 bases from J, with 12 bases in between. The CDR3: CASSPSTGNIQYF. The CDR3 bases are TGTGCCAGCAGCCCGTCGACAGGAAACATTCAGTACTTC.